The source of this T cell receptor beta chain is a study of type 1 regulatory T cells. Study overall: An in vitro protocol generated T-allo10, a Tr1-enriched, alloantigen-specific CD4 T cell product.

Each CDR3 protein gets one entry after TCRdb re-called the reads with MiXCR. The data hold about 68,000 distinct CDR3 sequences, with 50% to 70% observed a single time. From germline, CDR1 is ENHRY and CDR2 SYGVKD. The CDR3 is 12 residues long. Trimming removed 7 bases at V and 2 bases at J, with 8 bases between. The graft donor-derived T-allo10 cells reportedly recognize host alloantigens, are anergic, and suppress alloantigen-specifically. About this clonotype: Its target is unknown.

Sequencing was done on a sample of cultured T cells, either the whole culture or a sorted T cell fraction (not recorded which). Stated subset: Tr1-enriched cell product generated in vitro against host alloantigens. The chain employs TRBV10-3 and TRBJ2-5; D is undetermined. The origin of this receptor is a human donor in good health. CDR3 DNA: TGTGCCATCAAAAGTAGGCAAGAGACCCAGTACTTC. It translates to CAIKSRQETQYF.